A single sample is the source of the 10 T cell receptor beta chains below, sequenced in a study of T cells in Graves' hyperthyroidism and ophthalmopathy. RNA transcripts gave rise to amplified TCR beta CDR3 regions. A set of HTBI primers served as the primers for a first-round RT-PCR of the TCR CDR3. One entry per CDR3 protein, called by TCRdb with MiXCR from the multiplex PCR reads. The sample carries roughly 200,000 distinct CDR3 sequences, 17% recorded once. Material for sequencing was blood. These receptors all stem from a woman aged 50 to 65 with Graves' hyperthyroidism.

This clonotype was counted at least ten times. The rearrangement links TRBV11-2 to TRBJ2-7; D not certain. CDR3 length equals 12 residues. Trimming removed 2 bases from V and 6 bases from J, with 8 bases in between. The germline V gene encodes CDR1 SGHAT and CDR2 FQNNGV. CDR3 nucleotides: TGTGCCAGCAGCTTAAGTCAGTTCGAGCAGTACTTC. It is translated as CASSLSQFEQYF. Using reference TRBV11-2 and TRBJ2-7 for the parts outside the CDR3, the full variable domain is EAGVAQSPRYKIIEKRQSVAFWCNPISGHATLYWYQQILGQGPKLLIQFQNNGVVDDSQLPKDRFSAERLKGVDSTLKIQPAKLEDSAVYLCASSLSQFEQYFGPGTRLTVT.

The sample holds many counts of this clonotype. V is TRBV16 and J is TRBJ1-5; D unresolved. Germline V CDR1 and CDR2: KGHSY, FQNENV. V lost 4 bases and J 0 bases, leaving 10 bases between the germline ends. The length of the CDR3 is 15 residues. The CDR3 region has the DNA TGTGCCAGCAGCCGAGACGGAGATAGCAATCAGCCCCAGCATTTT. As protein: CASSRDGDSNQPQHF.

This clonotype was detected many times. The V call is TRBV29-1, the J call TRBJ2-7; 11 bases agree with TRBD2. The CDR3 totals 14 residues. Trimming at V came to 3 bases and at J to 0 bases, leaving 1 base not matched to a gene. Germline CDR1 SQVTM, CDR2 ANQGSEA. CDR3 in amino acids: CSVETSGVSYEQYF. The CDR3 DNA reads as TGCAGCGTTGAGACTAGCGGGGTCTCCTACGAGCAGTACTTC.

This rearrangement joins TRBV5-1 to TRBJ2-5, with D perhaps matching TRBD2 (6 bases). CDR1 SGHRS and CDR2 YFSETQ come from the germline V gene. Trimming took 6 bases from V and 2 from J, leaving 14 bases between them. There are 14 residues in the CDR3. The CDR3 region has the DNA TGCGCCAGCAAGGAGGTTGGGAGGCAAGAGACCCAGTACTTC. Encoded protein: CASKEVGRQETQYF. The full variable domain, in which reference TRBV5-1 and TRBJ2-5 provide the parts outside the CDR3, is KAGVTQTPRYLIKTRGQQVTLSCSPISGHRSVSWYQQTPGQGLQFLFEYFSETQRNKGNFPGRFSGRQFSNSRSEMNVSTLELGDSALYLCASKEVGRQETQYFGPGTRLLVL.

The chain uses TRBV6-1 and TRBJ2-7; D assignment may be TRBD1 or TRBD2 (6 bases each). The V end was cut by 6 bases, the J end by 4 bases, with 13 bases between. Germline V gene data show CDR1 as MNHNS and CDR2 as SASEGT. The CDR3 contains 13 residues. CDR3 region: CASSATGLYEQYF. The CDR3 DNA follows: TGTGCCAGCAGCGCGACAGGACTATACGAGCAGTACTTC.

This clonotype was recorded a few times. The chain uses TRBV27 and TRBJ2-7; 10 bases line up with TRBD1. Germline loops: CDR1 MNHEY, CDR2 SMNVEV (reference sequence). This CDR3 is 15 amino acids long. J gave up 3 bases and V 11 bases, and 13 bases lay outside the gene matches. The CDR3 loop reads CAGYIKGQGCYEQYF. CDR3 DNA: TGTGCCGGGTATATTAAGGGACAGGGGTGCTACGAGCAGTACTTC.

This clonotype was observed at least ten times. For the CDR3, the DNA is TGTGCCAGCAGCCATCGACAGGGACTACAAGAGACCCAGTACTTC. Translated: CASSHRQGLQETQYF. This chain joins TRBV28 and TRBJ2-5; D tentatively fits TRBD1 or TRBD2 (7 bases each). This CDR3 is 15 amino acids long. The ends were cut back, 6 bases at V and 2 bases at J, with 16 bases in the middle. CDR1 is MDHEN and CDR2 is SYDVKM in the germline V gene.

The chain is built from TRBV3-1 and TRBJ1-4; D ambiguous. Germline V gene sequence: CDR1 LGHDT, CDR2 YNNKEL (reference sequence). CDR3 length: 19 residues. Trimming took off 3 bases at V and 0 bases at J, with 20 bases between the two ends. CDR3 bases: TGTGCCAGCAGCCACGCTAGCAAGTGGCGGTCGGCAACTAATGAAAAACTGTTTTTT. Encoded protein: CASSHASKWRSATNEKLFF.

This clonotype was found many times. The chain joins TRBV10-3 to TRBJ2-3; the D is unclear. Germline V CDR1 and CDR2: ENHRY, SYGVKD. This CDR3 is 15 amino acids long. V lost 7 bases and J lost 0, with 14 bases in between. CDR3: CAIKYSSSSTDTQYF. The CDR3, as DNA: TGTGCCATCAAATACTCGTCCTCTAGCACAGATACGCAGTATTTT.

The chain carries TRBV7-2 and TRBJ2-4, with D possibly matching TRBD1 (6 bases). Between the trimmed V and J ends, which lost 1 base and 8 bases, there was a span of 15 bases. Germline V gene sequence: CDR1 SGHTA, CDR2 FQGNSA. The CDR3 is made up of 15 amino acids. The CDR3 is CASSLVGTHDDIQYF. CDR3 nucleotide sequence: TGTGCCAGCAGCTTAGTAGGGACACACGACGACATTCAGTACTTC.